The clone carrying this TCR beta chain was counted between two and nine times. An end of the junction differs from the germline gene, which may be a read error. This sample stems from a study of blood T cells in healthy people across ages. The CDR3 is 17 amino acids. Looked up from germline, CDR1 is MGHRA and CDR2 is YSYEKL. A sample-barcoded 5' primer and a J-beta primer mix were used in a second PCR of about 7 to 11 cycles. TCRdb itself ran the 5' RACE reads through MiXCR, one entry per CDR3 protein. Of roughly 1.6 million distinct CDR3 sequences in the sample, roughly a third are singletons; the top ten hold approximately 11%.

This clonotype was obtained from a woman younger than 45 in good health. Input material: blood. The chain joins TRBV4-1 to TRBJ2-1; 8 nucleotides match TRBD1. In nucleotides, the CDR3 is TGCGCCAGCGGCCAAGGCCCAGGGGGCCCATCCTACAATGAGCAGTTCTTC. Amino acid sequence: CASGQGPGGPSYNEQFF.